The clone carrying this T cell receptor beta chain has more than one count but fewer than ten. Its specificity is unknown. The source of the sample is a study of T cells after yellow fever vaccination. Study overall: Preparation of the low-cell-number fractions used SMART-Seq v4 Ultra Low Input. Study-wide results and limits: Booster samples showed a return of most primary-vaccination clones (about 97% CD4, about 87% CD8). Peaking faster, on day 5 versus 15, the secondary response was nonetheless weaker.

This CDR3 has 16 amino acids. J was trimmed by 6 bases and V by 6 bases; bases with no gene match: 12. Germline values: CDR1 SNHLY, CDR2 FYNNEI. UMIs were added to TCR cDNA along with a universal primer site when it was made by 5'RACE template switching. Using its own MiXCR run on the 5' RACE reads, TCRdb lists one record per CDR3 protein. Found here are some 350,000 distinct CDR3 sequences, 4.1% of them singletons; the top ten hold approximately 23%. Sample: PBMCs, taken 5 days after the yellow fever booster vaccination. The TCR sequence derives from a man younger than 30 who received the YFV17D yellow fever vaccine. The chain recombines TRBV2 with TRBJ2-4; 9 nucleotides align to TRBD1. The CDR3 reads CASSGRDRVGANIQYF. In DNA form, the CDR3 reads TGTGCCAGCAGCGGCCGGGACAGGGTTGGGGCAAACATTCAGTACTTC.